This T cell receptor (beta chain) derives from a study of T cells after yellow fever vaccination. About the research overall: Preparing low-cell-number fractions relied on SMART-Seq v4 Ultra Low Input.

There are a few counts of this clonotype. Per the germline V gene, CDR1 is SGHTA and CDR2 is FQGNSA. The CDR3 contains 15 residues. V lost 4 bases to trimming and J lost 5 bases, with 17 bases between them. A process of 5'RACE template switching, which added a universal primer site and UMIs, was used to make TCR cDNA. A single record per CDR3 protein comes from TCRdb applying MiXCR to the 5' RACE reads. The sample lists hundreds of thousands of distinct CDR3 sequences; about 13% were seen once. The TCR comes from a man aged 25-45 years who received the YFV17D yellow fever vaccine. V is TRBV7-2 and J is TRBJ1-2; D not certain. This specimen consisted of PBMCs, obtained on the day of the yellow fever booster vaccination. CDR3 sequence (DNA): TGTGCCAGCAGCTCCCGTAGGGTAGCGGCGTATGGCTACACCTTC. Translation gives CASSSRRVAAYGYTF.